This TCR beta chain was captured by sequencing in a study of graft-versus-host responses after intestinal transplantation. Background on the study: Transplant recipients had multivisceral, liver-intestinal, or isolated intestinal grafts. Every transplant recipient was induced with anti-thymocyte globulin, then maintained on tacrolimus and steroids for approximately three years.

Whole-study results and caveats: Within allografts, high graft-versus-host to host-versus-graft clonal ratios were seen among patients with graft-donor T cell macrochimerism. Recipient marrow contained GvH clones, some of which appeared first in ileum or blood.

TCRdb's table, derived via immunoSEQ multiplex PCR, lists solely in-frame clones and lacks some. The sample holds 20,000 or so clones; 86% are singletons and the top ten take 51%. Turning to this clone: Its antigen remains unidentified.

Here the sequenced sample was bone marrow, taken around 130 days after transplant. The sequence was obtained from a human patient who received an intestinal transplant, so some T cells may come from the graft donor.

CDR3 DNA: TGTGCCAGCAGCTTAGCGGGGAACACCGGGGAGCTGTTTTTT. As protein: CASSLAGNTGELFF. The chain couples TRBV7-9 to TRBJ2-2; D unresolved. V was trimmed by 0 bases and J by 1 base, leaving 3 bases between them. This CDR3 region has 14 residues. Germline V CDR1 and CDR2: SEHNR, FQNEAQ (reference sequence).